This T cell receptor (beta chain) was documented in a study of blood T cell repertoires in COVID-19. Study background: Sites in the United States, Italy and Spain provided acute and convalescent COVID-19 samples.

Clones were read by immunoSEQ multiplex PCR, and TCRdb kept only the in-frame ones, dropping some. The sample records approximately 56,000 clones, roughly four fifths being singletons. CDR1 and CDR2 (germline): SNHLY, FYNNEI. Trimming took 6 bases from V and 0 from J; bases not matched to a gene: 3. The CDR3 is made up of 15 amino acids. The chain uses TRBV2 and TRBJ2-1; 9 bases map to TRBD2. The clonotype was recovered from a woman older than 75 with COVID-19, enrolled during active disease. Material for sequencing was peripheral blood. Here the CDR3 reads CASREREASYNEQFF. In DNA, the CDR3 is TGTGCCAGCAGGGAGCGGGAGGCCTCCTACAATGAGCAGTTCTTC.